The 24 T cell receptor beta chains below were found in one sample sequenced in a study of blood T cell repertoires in COVID-19. The data were produced by immunoSEQ multiplex PCR, yet TCRdb's version contains in-frame clones alone and is incomplete. The profile shows about 100,000 clones, about 80% of them singletons. Sequenced: peripheral blood. These receptors originate from a woman aged 70-85 years with acute or convalescent COVID-19.

V usage is TRBV19 and J usage is TRBJ1-4; the D gene is possibly TRBD1 (6 bases). CDR3 size: 16 residues. The V end was cut by 4 bases, the J end by 0 bases, with 12 bases between. The V gene's germline CDR1 is LNHDA and CDR2 SQIVND (reference sequence). Here the CDR3 DNA reads TGTGCCAGTAGTACCCCCCGGACAGCAACTAATGAAAAACTGTTTTTT. Protein: CASSTPRTATNEKLFF.

The chain joins TRBV9 to TRBJ2-3, with TRBD1 identical over 7 bases. CDR3 size: 16 residues. CDR1 and CDR2 (germline): SGDLS, YYNGEE. The V and J ends lost 2 bases and 2 bases, in that order; junction bases with no gene match: 8. The CDR3 protein is CASSVEGQEYTDTQYF. CDR3 sequence (DNA): TGTGCCAGCAGCGTCGAAGGACAGGAGTACACAGATACGCAGTATTTT. The variable domain in full, completed from reference TRBV9 and TRBJ2-3, reads DSGVTQTPKHLITATGQRVTLRCSPRSGDLSVYWYQQSLDQGLQFLIQYYNGEERAKGNILERFSAQQFPDLHSELNLSSLELGDSALYFCASSVEGQEYTDTQYFGPGTRLTVL.

J is TRBJ1-6 and V is TRBV4-3; D gene uncertain. Germline lookup yields CDR1 LGHNA and CDR2 YSLEER. The length of the CDR3 is 16 residues. Trimming took 1 base from V and 0 from J, leaving 7 bases between them. CDR3 in DNA: TGCGCCAGCAGCCAAGTGAGGAGCTCCTATAATTCACCCCTCCACTTT. Amino acids: CASSQVRSSYNSPLHF.

The chain links TRBV2 to TRBJ1-1, with D possibly being TRBD1 (6 bases). Trimming shortened V by 6 bases and J by 8 bases, and 10 bases separated the two germline ends. The CDR3 sequence is 11 residues long. Germline CDR1 and CDR2: SNHLY and FYNNEI. The CDR3 bases are TGTGCCAGCAGGGGGGACATCGAAGCTTTCTTT. It encodes CASRGDIEAFF.

J is TRBJ1-4 and V is TRBV5-1, with 7 bases that match TRBD1. V trimming: 2 bases; J trimming: 5 bases; junction bases outside the gene matches: 3. In germline, CDR1 is SGHRS, CDR2 YFSETQ. The CDR3 consists of 14 residues. DNA of the CDR3: TGCGCCAGCAGCTTATCGGGACAGAATGAAAAACTGTTTTTT. The encoded protein is CASSLSGQNEKLFF.

The chain joins TRBV7-8 to TRBJ2-5; no definite D call. This CDR3 comprises 15 residues. V lost 1 base and J 4 bases, leaving 13 bases between the germline ends. Germline CDR1 reads SGHVS; CDR2 reads FQNEAQ. This chain's CDR3 is CASSLDASMVETQYF. The DNA of the CDR3 is TGTGCCAGCAGCTTAGATGCTAGTATGGTAGAGACCCAGTACTTC.

This clone has a single count. The rearrangement joins TRBV3-1 (or the pseudogene TRBV3-2) to TRBJ1-2; TRBD1 agrees at 8 bases. There are 15 residues in the CDR3. Germline V CDR1 and CDR2: LGHDT, YNNKEL (reference sequence). Trimming at V came to 2 bases and at J to 4 bases, leaving 6 bases not matched to a gene. DNA of the CDR3: TGTGCCAGCAGCCAATATCCAACAGGGGGCTATGGCTACACCTTC. It codes for CASSQYPTGGYGYTF.

V and J are TRBV2 and TRBJ1-1; D not certain. Trimming took 5 bases from V and 0 from J, leaving 7 bases between them. The CDR3 loop spans 13 amino acids. Germline assignment: CDR1 SNHLY and CDR2 FYNNEI. This CDR3 reads CASSLELNTEAFF. DNA for the CDR3: TGTGCCAGCAGTCTAGAATTGAACACTGAAGCTTTCTTT.

This clone appeared a single time. CDR3: CASSQDGHSYEQYF. The DNA of the CDR3 is TGTGCCAGCAGCCAAGATGGGCACTCCTACGAGCAGTACTTC. The chain uses TRBV3-1 (or the pseudogene TRBV3-2) and TRBJ2-7; D is ambiguous. This CDR3 is 14 amino acids long. Trimming took off 0 bases at V and 0 bases at J, with 6 bases between the two ends. Germline CDR1 reads LGHDT; CDR2 reads YNNKEL (reference sequence).

In this sample, this clone turned up a few times. The J gene is TRBJ2-5, the V gene TRBV2, with a tentative D call TRBD2 (6 bases). This CDR3 spans 13 amino acids. V lost 6 bases to trimming and J lost 5 bases, with 13 bases between them. Germline V gene lookup returns CDR1 SNHLY and CDR2 FYNNEI. CDR3 in amino acids: CASSPTRFETQYF. The CDR3 DNA sequence: TGTGCCAGCAGCCCGACTAGGTTTGAGACCCAGTACTTC.

The genes are TRBV19 and TRBJ2-3, with 8 nucleotides matching TRBD1. The CDR3 runs 14 residues. V shed 7 bases and J 4 bases; nucleotides not matched to a gene: 7. The germline gives CDR1 LNHDA, CDR2 SQIVND (reference sequence). The DNA for the CDR3 is TGTGCCAGTACCGTTAGACAGGGGTCAGATACGCAGTATTTT. It yields the protein CASTVRQGSDTQYF.

This clone was recorded a few times. The J gene is TRBJ2-2, the V gene TRBV6-2 or TRBV6-3, with 10 bases fitting TRBD1. This CDR3 has 18 amino acids. After removal of 3 bases from V and 1 base from J, the junction contained 8 bases not matched to a gene. CDR1 is MNHEY, CDR2 SVGEGT, per germline. DNA for the CDR3: TGTGCCAGCAGTTATGGGACAGGGGCGCCTGAGAACACCGGGGAGCTGTTTTTT. As protein: CASSYGTGAPENTGELFF.

This clone was seen more than once but under ten times. The chain couples TRBV7-9 to TRBJ1-4, with D possibly TRBD1 on 6 matching bases. The CDR3 totals 16 residues. Looked up from germline, CDR1 is SEHNR and CDR2 is FQNEAQ (reference sequence). Trimming cost V 1 base and J 7 bases, with 16 bases left between them. CDR3 loop: CASSLGTSGEGEKLFF. In DNA form, the CDR3 reads TGTGCCAGCAGCTTAGGCACGTCAGGGGAAGGTGAAAAACTGTTTTTT.

The table lists this clone with a few counts. The chain couples TRBV11-1 to TRBJ1-1; D gene ambiguous. CDR1 is SGHAT and CDR2 is FQDESV in the germline V gene (reference sequence). The CDR3 covers 14 residues. The V end lost 1 base, the J end lost 2 bases, and 8 bases lay between the germline ends. DNA of the CDR3: TGTGCCAGCAGCTTAGAGGCGGCCAACACTGAAGCTTTCTTT. Its translation is CASSLEAANTEAFF.

The chain uses TRBV2 and TRBJ1-4, with no clear D. V lost 4 bases and J lost 3, with 12 bases in between. CDR3 length: 15 residues. The germline V gene has CDR1 SNHLY and CDR2 FYNNEI. The CDR3 loop is CASSAGLSANEKLFF. For the CDR3, the DNA is TGTGCCAGCAGTGCTGGTCTCTCGGCTAATGAAAAACTGTTTTTT.

This clone was counted only a few times. The chain has TRBV4-3 and TRBJ2-2, with D maybe TRBD1 (5 bases). Germline CDR1 is LGHNA and CDR2 is YSLEER. CDR3 size: 17 residues. V was cut by 2 bases and J by 1 base, with 14 bases left in between. Here the CDR3 reads CASSQMAGTGNTGELFF. CDR3 coding DNA: TGCGCCAGCAGCCAAATGGCCGGAACAGGGAACACCGGGGAGCTGTTTTTT.

V gene TRBV19 combines with J gene TRBJ1-4; the match to TRBD1 covers 12 bases. CDR3 length: 16 amino acids. The ends lost 5 bases at V and 5 bases at J; junction bases unmatched: 6. Germline CDR1 is LNHDA and CDR2 is SQIVND (reference sequence). The CDR3 DNA follows: TGTGCCAGTAGTGAGGGACAGGGGGCAGGGAATGAAAAACTGTTTTTT. Translating it yields CASSEGQGAGNEKLFF.

This clone was counted between two and nine times. This sequence joins TRBV11-2 and TRBJ1-2; 7 positions agree with TRBD1. The germline CDR1 and CDR2 sequences are SGHAT and FQNNGV. This CDR3 is 13 amino acids long. V lost 4 bases, J lost 7 bases, and 6 bases stayed unmatched. In nucleotides, the CDR3 is TGTGCCAGCAGCTCGATCGGGACAGCTGGCTACACCTTC. Its translation: CASSSIGTAGYTF.

V usage is TRBV12-5 and J usage is TRBJ2-5; the match to TRBD2 covers 11 bases. The CDR3 has 15 amino acids. After removal of 3 bases from V and 4 bases from J, the junction contained 4 bases not matched to a gene. The germline CDR1 and CDR2 sequences are LGHNT and FRNRAP. Here the CDR3 reads CASGFVSGGGETQYF. The CDR3 region has the DNA TGTGCTAGTGGTTTTGTTAGCGGGGGGGGAGAGACCCAGTACTTC.

The CDR3 loop reads CASSPFTPYSNQPQHF. For the CDR3, the DNA is TGTGCCAGCAGTCCCTTTACACCTTATAGCAATCAGCCCCAGCATTTT. The rearrangement uses TRBV28 and TRBJ1-5; the D is unclear. Trimming stripped 5 bases from V and 0 bases from J, with 14 bases between. Germline V CDR1 and CDR2: MDHEN, SYDVKM. The CDR3 extends over 16 amino acids.

This clone showed up just a few times. V and J are TRBV7-2 and TRBJ1-3, with D perhaps TRBD1 (6 bases). CDR3 length: 12 amino acids. Per germline, CDR1 SGHTA and CDR2 FQGNSA. V was cut by 6 bases and J by 6 bases, with 9 bases left in between. The CDR3 is CASSDRKNTIYF. DNA of the CDR3: TGTGCCAGCAGTGACAGGAAAAACACCATATATTTT.

The gene calls are TRBV12-3 or TRBV12-4 and TRBJ2-5; D may be TRBD2 (6 bases). The CDR3 loop spans 11 amino acids. With 6 bases removed from V and 7 bases from J, the gap between germline ends came to 9 bases. The CDR3 DNA follows: TGTGCCAGCAGCTCTAGCGTGACCCAGTACTTC. Encoded protein: CASSSSVTQYF.

The rearrangement links TRBV7-9 to TRBJ1-2, with unresolved D. The CDR3 has 13 amino acids. The V gene lost 0 bases and the J gene lost 7 bases, with 9 bases spanning the gap. Germline CDR1 reads SEHNR; CDR2 reads FQNEAQ (reference sequence). CDR3 nucleotide sequence: TGTGCCAGCAGCTTAGCGAACGGAGGTGGCTACACCTTC. Amino acids: CASSLANGGGYTF.

CDR3 residues: CASSFSLGGGETQYF. The CDR3 region has the DNA TGTGCCAGCAGCTTTAGTCTAGGTGGTGGAGAGACCCAGTACTTC. The rearrangement uses TRBV5-4 and TRBJ2-5; D ambiguous. The CDR3 length is 15 residues. Germline assignment: CDR1 SGHNT and CDR2 YYREEE (reference sequence). V lost 2 bases and J 4 bases, leaving 15 bases between the germline ends.